This T cell receptor (beta chain) emerged from a study of cytomegalovirus exposure and HLA in healthy donors. Overall study: Clustering assigned approximately 79% of the roughly 400 genotyped donors to the Caucasian-associated ancestry cluster. Findings of the study overall: Trimming of TCR beta V- and J-genes showed a link, identified in a later analysis, to a missense DCLRE1C variant. Within an earlier analysis, most TCR beta V segments proved productive either about 90% or about 30% of the time.

Nominal health characterized the donors when sampled, though unrecorded immune exposures were likely. V lost 1 base and J lost 4, with 11 bases in between. The germline CDR1 and CDR2 sequences are MDHEN and SYDVKM. This CDR3 spans 15 amino acids. PCR primers comprised 60 Vbeta and 13 Jbeta primers. Assay: immunoSEQ multiplex PCR; the TCRdb copy retains only in-frame clones and omits some. The table lists some 140,000 clones, around 77% of them singletons. As regards this clone: Its antigen is unidentified.

Sequenced input: PBMCs. The TCR comes from a man in his fifties or sixties in good health and CMV-seronegative. The gene calls are TRBV28 and TRBJ2-1; a weak D match, TRBD2 (5 bases). CDR3: CASSLFGSGYNEQFF. The CDR3 nucleotides are TGTGCCAGCAGTTTATTCGGGTCGGGGTACAATGAGCAGTTCTTC.